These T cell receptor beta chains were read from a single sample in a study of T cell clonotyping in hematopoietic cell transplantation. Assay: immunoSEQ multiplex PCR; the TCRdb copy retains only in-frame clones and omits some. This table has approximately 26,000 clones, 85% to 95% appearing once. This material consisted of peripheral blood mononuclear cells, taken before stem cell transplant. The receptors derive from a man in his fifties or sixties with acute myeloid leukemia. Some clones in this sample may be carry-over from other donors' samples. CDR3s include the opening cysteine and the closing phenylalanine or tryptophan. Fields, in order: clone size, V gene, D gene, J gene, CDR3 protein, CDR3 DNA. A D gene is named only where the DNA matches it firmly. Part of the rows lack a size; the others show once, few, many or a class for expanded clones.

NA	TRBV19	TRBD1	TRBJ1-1	CASSEGTGGILEAFF	TGTGCCAGTAGCGAAGGGACAGGGGGGATTCTTGAAGCTTTCTTT
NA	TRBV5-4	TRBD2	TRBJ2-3	CASSPLAGGQGDTQYF	TGTGCCAGCAGCCCACTAGCGGGGGGGCAGGGAGATACGCAGTATTTT
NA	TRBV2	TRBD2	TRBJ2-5	CASSGTSGSQETQYF	TGTGCCAGCAGTGGGACTAGCGGGAGCCAAGAGACCCAGTACTTC
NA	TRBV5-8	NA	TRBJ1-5	CASSSPGNVQPQHF	TGTGCCAGCAGTTCTCCGGGAAACGTACAGCCCCAGCATTTT
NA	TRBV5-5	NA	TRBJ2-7	CASSLVRILSYEQYF	TGTGCCAGCAGCTTGGTAAGGATACTGTCCTACGAGCAGTACTTC
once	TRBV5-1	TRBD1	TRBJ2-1	CASGTGGSYNEQFF	TGCGCCAGCGGGACAGGGGGCTCCTACAATGAGCAGTTCTTC
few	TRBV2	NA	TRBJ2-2	CASSENRVQTGELFF	TGTGCCAGCAGTGAGAACAGGGTACAAACCGGGGAGCTGTTTTTT
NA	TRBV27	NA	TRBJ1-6	CASWDWNSPLHF	TGTGCCAGCTGGGATTGGAATTCACCCCTCCACTTT
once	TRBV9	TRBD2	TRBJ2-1	CASGLAGGNEQFF	TGTGCCAGCGGACTAGCGGGAGGAAATGAGCAGTTCTTC
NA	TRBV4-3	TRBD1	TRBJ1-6	CASSQDGGQGYSPLHF	TGCGCCAGCAGCCAAGACGGTGGACAGGGTTATTCACCCCTCCACTTT
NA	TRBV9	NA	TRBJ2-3	CASSVGALTDTQYF	TGTGCCAGCAGCGTAGGGGCCCTCACAGATACGCAGTATTTT
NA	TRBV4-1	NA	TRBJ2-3	CASSQEGGGPWDTQYF	TGCGCCAGCAGCCAAGAGGGCGGGGGCCCATGGGATACGCAGTATTTT
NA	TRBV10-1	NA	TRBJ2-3	CASSDQGGSDTQYF	TGCGCCAGCAGTGATCAAGGGGGTTCAGATACGCAGTATTTT
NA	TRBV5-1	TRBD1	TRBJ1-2	CASSAGTGGGYTF	TGCGCCAGCAGCGCGGGGACAGGGGGTGGCTACACCTTC
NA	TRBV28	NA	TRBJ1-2	CASGTYTENYGYTF	TGTGCCAGCGGGACCTACACGGAAAACTATGGCTACACCTTC
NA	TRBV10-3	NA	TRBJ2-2	CAISVLSGTGELFF	TGTGCCATCAGTGTCCTTTCAGGGACCGGGGAGCTGTTTTTT
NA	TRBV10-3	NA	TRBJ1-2	CAISEYGTSEDTYTF	TGTGCCATCAGTGAGTATGGGACGAGTGAGGATACCTACACCTTC
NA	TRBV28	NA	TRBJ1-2	CASSFLAGVYGYTF	TGTGCCAGCAGTTTCCTTGCAGGGGTGTATGGCTACACCTTC
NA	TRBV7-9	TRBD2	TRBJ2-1	CASSSTSGGADMHEQFF	TGTGCCAGCAGCTCGACTAGCGGGGGGGCAGATATGCATGAGCAGTTCTTC
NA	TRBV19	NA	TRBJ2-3	CASSGEVTGGHPSTDTQYF	TGTGCCAGTTCTGGAGAGGTAACCGGGGGACATCCTAGCACAGATACGCAGTATTTT
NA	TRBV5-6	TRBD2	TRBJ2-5	CASSSRTSGSETQYF	TGTGCCAGCAGCTCCAGGACTAGCGGATCGGAGACCCAGTACTTC
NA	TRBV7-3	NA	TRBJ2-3	CASSTGTSGWDTQYF	TGTGCCAGCAGCACTGGGACTTCGGGATGGGATACGCAGTATTTT
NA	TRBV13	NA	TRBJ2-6	CASSLNSEYSGANVLTF	TGTGCCAGCAGCTTAAACAGTGAATACTCTGGGGCCAACGTCCTGACTTTC
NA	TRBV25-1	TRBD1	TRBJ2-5	CASSVGGQGPSETQYF	TGTGCCAGCAGTGTTGGGGGACAGGGGCCGTCGGAGACCCAGTACTTC
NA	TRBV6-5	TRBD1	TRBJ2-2	CASLTGIGELFF	TGTGCCAGCCTGACAGGGATCGGGGAGCTGTTTTTT
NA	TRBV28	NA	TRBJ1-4	CASSPRGRGANEKLFF	TGTGCCAGCAGTCCACGGGGGCGCGGAGCTAATGAAAAACTGTTTTTT
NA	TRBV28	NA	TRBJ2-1	CASALSPLEQFF	TGTGCCAGCGCCCTCTCCCCCCTGGAGCAGTTCTTC
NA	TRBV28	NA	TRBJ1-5	CASSGRYNQPQHF	TGTGCCAGCAGTGGACGGTACAATCAGCCCCAGCATTTT
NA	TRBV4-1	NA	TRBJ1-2	CASSLRGNYGYTF	TGCGCCAGCAGCCTCAGGGGAAACTATGGCTACACCTTC
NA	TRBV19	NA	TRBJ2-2	CASSRTARGELFF	TGTGCCAGTAGTAGGACCGCGCGCGGGGAGCTGTTTTTT
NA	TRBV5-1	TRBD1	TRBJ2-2	CASIEPGQGSGELFF	TGCGCCAGCATCGAACCGGGACAGGGGTCCGGGGAGCTGTTTTTT
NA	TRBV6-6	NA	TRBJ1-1	CASSPRTEDTEAFF	TGTGCCAGCAGTCCCCGGACAGAGGACACTGAAGCTTTCTTT
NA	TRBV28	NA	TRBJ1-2	CASSKGHRVDDGYTF	TGTGCCAGCAGTAAGGGCCACAGGGTTGACGATGGCTACACCTTC
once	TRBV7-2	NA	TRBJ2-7	CASSPSGPITREQYF	TGTGCCAGCAGCCCGTCGGGGCCCATAACGAGAGAGCAGTACTTC
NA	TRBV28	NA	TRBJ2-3	CASVSPTGGDTQYF	TGTGCCAGCGTATCCCCAACTGGGGGAGATACGCAGTATTTT
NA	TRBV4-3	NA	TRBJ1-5	CASSQDAADQPQHF	TGCGCCAGCAGCCAAGATGCAGCAGATCAGCCCCAGCATTTT
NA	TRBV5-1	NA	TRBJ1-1	CASSLMTDTEAFF	TGCGCCAGCAGCTTGATGACGGACACTGAAGCTTTCTTT
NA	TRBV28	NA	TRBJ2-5	CASSSSVVTQYF	TGTGCCAGCAGCAGCTCGGTAGTTACCCAGTACTTC
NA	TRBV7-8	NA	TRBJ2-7	CASSRASGGGEQYF	TGTGCCAGCAGCAGAGCGTCCGGGGGTGGGGAGCAGTACTTC
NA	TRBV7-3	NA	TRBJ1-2	CASSLGPGNYGYTF	TGTGCCAGCAGCCTGGGGCCAGGAAACTATGGCTACACCTTC
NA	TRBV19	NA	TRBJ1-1	CASSSLQGPAEAFF	TGTGCCAGTAGCTCTCTACAGGGTCCGGCTGAAGCTTTCTTT
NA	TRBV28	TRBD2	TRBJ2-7	CATKPRTSRRYEQYF	TGTGCCACAAAGCCCCGGACTAGCAGGCGCTACGAGCAGTACTTC
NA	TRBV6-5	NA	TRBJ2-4	CASSYSRSGALNIQYF	TGTGCCAGCAGTTACTCCAGATCCGGGGCCCTTAACATTCAGTACTTC
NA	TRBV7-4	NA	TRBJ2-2	CARESLRGRDTGELFF	TGTGCCAGGGAGAGTTTGAGGGGACGGGACACCGGGGAGCTGTTTTTT
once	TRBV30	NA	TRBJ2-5	CAWSLTARQETQYF	TGTGCCTGGAGTCTTACTGCAAGGCAAGAGACCCAGTACTTC
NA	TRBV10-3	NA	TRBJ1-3	CAISDQGNTIYF	TGTGCCATCAGTGACCAGGGAAACACCATATATTTT
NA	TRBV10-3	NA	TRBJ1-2	CAISESGRSGYTF	TGTGCCATCAGTGAGTCGGGGAGATCTGGCTACACCTTC
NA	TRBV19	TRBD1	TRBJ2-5	CASSTRTGYGETQYF	TGTGCCAGTAGTACTCGGACAGGGTACGGGGAGACCCAGTACTTC
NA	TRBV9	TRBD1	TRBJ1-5	CASSLQGASNQPQHF	TGTGCCAGCAGCTTACAGGGGGCGAGCAATCAGCCCCAGCATTTT
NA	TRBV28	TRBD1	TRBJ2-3	CASSLRTGSTDTQYF	TGTGCCAGCAGTCTTCGGACAGGGAGCACAGATACGCAGTATTTT
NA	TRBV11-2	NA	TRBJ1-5	CASSSGEVGQPQHF	TGTGCCAGCAGCTCAGGGGAGGTCGGCCAGCCCCAGCATTTT
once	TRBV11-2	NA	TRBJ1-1	CASSFRQNTEAFF	TGTGCCAGCAGCTTTCGACAGAACACTGAAGCTTTCTTT
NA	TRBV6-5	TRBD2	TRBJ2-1	CASSYSIGAGGNEQFF	TGTGCCAGCAGTTACTCGATCGGGGCGGGGGGCAATGAGCAGTTCTTC
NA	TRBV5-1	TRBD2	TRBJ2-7	CASSSQPGLADEQYF	TGCGCCAGCAGCTCTCAGCCAGGACTAGCTGACGAGCAGTACTTC
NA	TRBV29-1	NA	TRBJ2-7	CSATGSPTYEQYF	TGCAGCGCCACAGGGAGCCCGACCTACGAGCAGTACTTC